The clone carrying this T cell receptor (beta chain) was observed a few times. The data were taken from a study of cytomegalovirus exposure and HLA in healthy donors. It was with 60 Vbeta and 13 Jbeta primers that the PCR ran. Using immunoSEQ multiplex PCR, the repertoire was profiled, and TCRdb retains in-frame clones only, with some absent. The repertoire holds about 140,000 clones, with approximately 73% as singletons. Trimming at V came to 0 bases and at J to 6 bases, leaving 2 bases not matched to a gene. The CDR3 length is 15 residues. Germline loops: CDR1 MNHNS, CDR2 SASEGT. The source of this sequence is a woman between 35 and 50 years old in good health and CMV-seronegative. The V and J genes are TRBV6-1 and TRBJ1-2, with 12 nucleotides matching TRBD1. Sequenced sample: PBMCs. CDR3 coding DNA: TGTGCCAGCAGTGAAGCGGGGACAGGGGGCGATGGCTACACCTTC. It specifies CASSEAGTGGDGYTF.